The rows below give T cell receptor beta chains drawn from one sample of a study of cytomegalovirus exposure and HLA in healthy donors. Assay: immunoSEQ multiplex PCR; the TCRdb copy retains only in-frame clones and omits some. The table lists about 190,000 clones, around 83% of them singletons, with 0.95% to 1.4% in the top ten. Input material: PBMCs. The receptors shown here come from a woman aged 40-49 years in good health and CMV-seronegative. Both conserved end residues are part of each CDR3. A D gene is named only where the DNA matches it firmly. The size entry is marked missing in some rows and otherwise reads once, few, many or a size class.

d_gene,v_gene,j_gene,abundance,CDR3aa,CDR3nt
.,TRBV28,TRBJ2-2,.,CASSPILTPRERLNTGELFF,TGTGCCAGCAGTCCCATTCTGACCCCGCGCGAGCGTTTGAACACCGGGGAGCTGTTTTTT
TRBD2,TRBV5-1,TRBJ2-2,.,CASSPSSGSDTGELFF,TGCGCCAGCAGCCCCTCTAGCGGGAGTGACACCGGGGAGCTGTTTTTT
TRBD2,TRBV11-3,TRBJ2-1,.,CASSLGVLAGVNEQFF,TGTGCCAGCAGCTTAGGTGTTTTAGCGGGGGTCAATGAGCAGTTCTTC
.,TRBV11-3,TRBJ1-1,.,CASSSEGQMNTEAFF,TGTGCCAGCAGCTCAGAAGGACAGATGAACACTGAAGCTTTCTTT
TRBD2,TRBV19,TRBJ2-3,.,CASSIPAGVVDTQYF,TGTGCCAGTAGTATTCCAGCGGGAGTTGTTGATACGCAGTATTTT
.,TRBV7-8,TRBJ2-5,once,CASSPTGSQETQYF,TGTGCCAGCAGCCCGACTGGGAGCCAAGAGACCCAGTACTTC
TRBD1,TRBV14,TRBJ2-7,.,CASSQTGTGGYEQYF,TGTGCCAGCAGCCAAACCGGGACAGGGGGCTACGAGCAGTACTTC
TRBD1,TRBV6-1,TRBJ2-3,.,CASSEQTGYIQLSYF,TGTGCCAGCAGTGAGCAGACAGGGTACATCCAGTTATCTTATTTT
TRBD1,TRBV5-1,TRBJ2-5,.,CASSLGQGRQETQYF,TGCGCCAGCAGCTTGGGACAGGGCCGCCAAGAGACCCAGTACTTC
.,TRBV29-1,TRBJ2-2,.,CSVAGELDGELFF,TGCAGCGTTGCCGGGGAATTGGACGGGGAGCTGTTTTTT